This T cell receptor beta chain emerged from a study of T cell responses to AZD1222 COVID-19 vaccine. The method was immunoSEQ multiplex PCR; TCRdb's version includes in-frame clones alone and lacks a portion of them. The sample lists about 160,000 clones; 90% were seen once. With 1 base removed from V and 5 bases from J, the gap between germline ends came to 3 bases. CDR3 length: 10 residues. Germline lookup yields CDR1 DFQATT and CDR2 SNEGSKA (reference sequence). The chain couples TRBV20-1 to TRBJ2-7; no reliable D call. Here the sequenced sample was peripheral blood, taken 28 days after the second AZD1222 dose. This clonotype was obtained from an adult who received the AZD1222 COVID-19 vaccine. CDR3 in DNA: TGCAGTGCTAGAGGCGACGAGCAGTACTTC. Amino acid sequence: CSARGDEQYF.